The present T cell receptor beta chain was sequenced within a study of regulatory T cells in long-lasting Graves disease. Findings of the study overall: The small sample size may have reduced accuracy.

This CDR3 contains 10 residues. With 2 bases removed from V and 10 bases from J, the gap between germline ends came to 8 bases. CDR1 SQVTM and CDR2 ANQGSEA come from the germline V gene. Time point defined: newly diagnosed GD, antithyroid drugs for less than 3 months. Extracted RNA from PBMCs served as the source of the TCR library. The TCR beta library used iRepertoire HTBI primers with Arm-PCR amplification of CDR3. TCRdb analysed the multiplex PCR reads with MiXCR anew, one entry per CDR3 protein. The profile shows about 610,000 distinct CDR3 sequences, more than 15% of them singletons. This clonotype was seen a handful of times. The antigen remains unidentified. This same sample was also taken into another study, of T cells in Graves' hyperthyroidism and ophthalmopathy. That paper adds: Most thyroid clonotypes that were expanded above 0.001 also turned up in blood. Classification by a 13 V-J model distinguished ophthalmopathy from stable hyperthyroidism.

The source of this sequence is a man in his late teens or twenties with Graves disease. The J gene is TRBJ1-2, the V gene TRBV29-1; D is ambiguous. This specimen consisted of peripheral blood mononuclear cells (PBMCs), obtained at new diagnosis, from a patient treated with antithyroid drugs. CDR3 sequence (DNA): TGCAGCGTTGAAAACAGTGACTACACCTTC. Translated: CSVENSDYTF.